These 26 T cell receptor beta chains were sequenced from one sample in a study of shared clonotypes between healthy human individuals (dated by TCRdb to 2020 to 2022). The library was generated by the immunoSEQ multiplex PCR assay. TCRdb retrieved this table from immuneACCESS and kept in-frame rearrangements only. Not all clones are present; in checked studies, unresolved V genes account for under half, and no reason is known for the remainder. The sample table lists about 480,000 clones, 60% to 85% of them with a count of one. The ten largest account for 10% to 15% of the sample. The specimen was PBMCs. The receptors originated from a woman aged 40 to 55 in good health. Some clones in this sample may be carry-over from other donors' samples.

V and J are TRBV7-9 and TRBJ2-5, with a weak D call TRBD2 (7 bases). The CDR3 is 12 residues long. Germline CDR1 and CDR2: SEHNR and FQNEAQ (reference sequence). V was clipped by 5 bases and J by 11 bases, with 15 bases between them. The CDR3 sequence is CASSLTGREQYF. CDR3 sequence (DNA): TGTGCCAGCAGCCTCACAGGGAGGGAGCAGTACTTC. The full variable domain, its missing parts supplied by reference TRBV7-9 and TRBJ2-5, is DTGVSQNPRHKITKRGQNVTFRCDPISEHNRLYWYRQTLGQGPEFLTYFQNEAQLEKSRLLSDRFSAERPKGSFSTLEIQRTEQGDSAMYLCASSLTGREQYFGPGTRLLVL.

This sequence joins TRBV7-9 and TRBJ1-2; D perhaps matches TRBD1 (5 bases). The V and J ends lost 1 base and 6 bases respectively, with 9 bases between them. Looked up from germline, CDR1 is SEHNR and CDR2 is FQNEAQ (reference sequence). The CDR3 extends over 13 amino acids. The CDR3 loop is CASSLVAQDGYTF. The CDR3 region has the DNA TGTGCCAGCAGCTTAGTGGCACAGGATGGCTACACCTTC.

The CDR3 here is CASSLSSNTNTGELFF. The CDR3 bases are TGCGCCAGCAGCTTGTCCTCCAACACGAACACCGGGGAGCTGTTTTTT. The chain employs TRBV5-1 and TRBJ2-2; no reliable D call. The CDR3 spans 16 residues. The V end lost 1 base, the J end lost 0 bases, and 10 bases lay between the germline ends. Germline assignment: CDR1 SGHRS and CDR2 YFSETQ.

This clone was seen a few times. This sequence joins TRBV27 and TRBJ1-1; D gene ambiguous. The CDR3 runs 14 residues. V lost 8 bases to trimming and J lost 3 bases, with 16 bases between them. Germline V lookup: CDR1 MNHEY, CDR2 SMNVEV (reference sequence). CDR3 DNA sequence: TGTGCCAGCGGCGTGGACGGGAGGGACACTGAAGCTTTCTTT. Protein: CASGVDGRDTEAFF.

The chain combines TRBV10-3 with TRBJ2-2; 9 nucleotides match TRBD2. V lost 7 bases to trimming and J lost 5 bases; unmatched junction nucleotides: 5. Germline V gene data show CDR1 as ENHRY and CDR2 as SYGVKD. The CDR3 consists of 14 residues. CDR3 sequence (DNA): TGTGCCATCAACATAGCGGGAGATACCGGGGAGCTGTTTTTT. This gives the protein CAINIAGDTGELFF.

This clone was counted a few times. The chain has TRBV5-4 and TRBJ2-7; the D gene is possibly TRBD2 (5 bases). Germline V gene lookup returns CDR1 SGHNT and CDR2 YYREEE (reference sequence). V was pared by 4 bases and J by 0 bases, with 8 bases between. The CDR3 has 13 amino acids. CDR3 sequence reads: CASSREGSYEQYF. The CDR3 bases are TGTGCCAGCAGCCGCGAGGGCTCCTACGAGCAGTACTTC.

This chain links TRBV11-2 with TRBJ2-1, with D possibly matching TRBD2 (5 bases). There are 16 residues in the CDR3. Trimming removed 5 bases at V and 8 bases at J, with 22 bases between. Germline-derived CDR1 and CDR2 are SGHAT and FQNNGV. CDR3 sequence reads: CASSPLQYSGVDEQFF. CDR3 coding DNA: TGTGCCAGCAGCCCCCTTCAGTATTCCGGGGTCGATGAGCAGTTCTTC.

As DNA, the CDR3 is TGTGCCAGCAGCTTGATGGTCAGGAGGTCCACTGAAGCTTTCTTT. Amino acid sequence: CASSLMVRRSTEAFF. The chain combines TRBV5-6 with TRBJ1-1, with unresolved D. V gave up 1 base and J gave up 4 bases, with 14 bases separating them. Germline loops: CDR1 SGHDT, CDR2 YYEEEE. The CDR3 is 15 residues long.

Of note for this clone: Distinct nucleotide sequences in the sample also encode this CDR3. The chain combines TRBV27 with TRBJ1-1; D call uncertain. Germline CDR1 is MNHEY and CDR2 is SMNVEV (reference sequence). Trimming cost V 5 bases and J 1 base, with 11 bases left between them. This CDR3 is built from 14 residues. Here the CDR3 DNA reads TGTGCCAGCAGTCTGGAGGGAGGGAACACTGAAGCTTTCTTT. This sequence encodes CASSLEGGNTEAFF.

The V and J genes are TRBV5-3 and TRBJ2-5, with 7 bases lining up with TRBD1. TRBV5-3 is designated an ORF whose function remains uncertain. Trimming at V came to 8 bases and at J to 1 base, leaving 8 bases not matched to a gene. This CDR3 comprises 14 residues. The CDR3 is CASSQGQIQETQYF. CDR3 bases: TGTGCCAGCAGCCAGGGACAGATCCAAGAGACCCAGTACTTC.

V and J are TRBV27 and TRBJ1-2; D ambiguous. CDR1 MNHEY and CDR2 SMNVEV come from the germline V gene (reference sequence). This CDR3 comprises 14 residues. Trimming cost V 3 bases and J 2 bases, with 10 bases left between them. CDR3 in amino acids: CASSFYPRNYGYTF. The CDR3 coding sequence is TGTGCCAGCAGTTTTTATCCTCGGAACTATGGCTACACCTTC.

This clone was recorded once. The chain couples TRBV5-4 to TRBJ2-3, with D possibly matching TRBD2 (5 bases). Germline V lookup: CDR1 SGHNT, CDR2 YYREEE (reference sequence). Between the trimmed V and J ends, which lost 0 bases and 2 bases, there was a span of 16 bases. The CDR3 consists of 17 residues. CDR3 residues: CASSLDLAVALTDTQYF. CDR3 bases: TGTGCCAGCAGCTTGGATCTAGCTGTAGCTCTCACAGATACGCAGTATTTT.

The rearrangement links TRBV5-4 to TRBJ2-1, with 13 bases that match TRBD2. From germline, CDR1 is SGHNT and CDR2 YYREEE (reference sequence). The CDR3 length is 15 residues. The V and J ends lost 4 bases and 9 bases, in that order; junction bases with no gene match: 7. As DNA, the CDR3 is TGTGCCAGCAGCCCGTGGACTAGCGGGAGCGTTGAGCAGTTCTTC. This codes for CASSPWTSGSVEQFF.

The rearrangement joins TRBV4-1 to TRBJ1-5; D unresolved. The V and J ends lost 0 bases and 6 bases respectively, with 6 bases between them. The CDR3 totals 13 residues. Germline V gene lookup returns CDR1 MGHRA and CDR2 YSYEKL. CDR3 amino acids: CASSQDRVQPQHF. In DNA, the CDR3 is TGCGCCAGCAGCCAAGATAGGGTTCAGCCCCAGCATTTT.

The chain links TRBV5-4 to TRBJ2-3, with 8 nucleotides matching TRBD2. The germline CDR1 and CDR2 sequences are SGHNT and YYREEE (reference sequence). Trimming removed 3 bases from V and 3 bases from J; junction bases left unmatched: 9. There are 16 residues in the CDR3. In nucleotides, the CDR3 is TGTGCCAGCAGCTCCCCTACGGGAGGGCCTACAGATACGCAGTATTTT. Translation gives CASSSPTGGPTDTQYF.

J is TRBJ1-2 and V is TRBV6-1; unclear D gene. Germline CDR1 and CDR2: MNHNS and SASEGT. V was trimmed by 5 bases and J by 7 bases, leaving 8 bases between them. The CDR3 contains 11 residues. CDR3 amino acids: CASSPIGGYTF. The CDR3 nucleotides read TGTGCCAGCAGTCCTATAGGTGGCTACACCTTC.

This clone has only a few counts. The gene calls are TRBV30 and TRBJ1-2; a possible D gene is TRBD1 (5 bases). The germline V gene encodes CDR1 GTSNPN and CDR2 SVGIG (reference sequence). V lost 2 bases, J lost 2 bases, and 12 bases lay in between. The CDR3 runs to 14 residues. This CDR3 reads CAWSPGGGNYGYTF. The CDR3 DNA reads TGTGCCTGGAGTCCCGGGGGGGGGAACTATGGCTACACCTTC.

The rearrangement uses TRBV28 and TRBJ2-3; TRBD2 matches at 7 bases. Germline V gives CDR1 MDHEN, CDR2 SYDVKM. The CDR3 loop spans 14 amino acids. V lost 7 bases to trimming and J lost 6 bases; unmatched junction nucleotides: 10. Here the CDR3 reads CASKSGGSGDTQYF. The CDR3 DNA is TGTGCCAGCAAATCGGGCGGGAGTGGGGATACGCAGTATTTT.

The rearrangement joins TRBV2 to TRBJ2-6; D not certain. In germline, CDR1 is SNHLY, CDR2 FYNNEI. The V and J ends lost 7 bases and 0 bases respectively, with 4 bases between them. The CDR3 has 13 amino acids. CDR3 region: CASTLSGANVLTF. The CDR3 bases are TGTGCCAGCACCCTCTCTGGGGCCAACGTCCTGACTTTC.

The chain links TRBV25-1 to TRBJ1-5; D is unresolved. Per germline, CDR1 MGHDK and CDR2 SYGVNS. The CDR3 spans 12 residues. Trimming removed 3 bases at V and 6 bases at J, with 6 bases between. Here the CDR3 DNA reads TGTGCCAGCAGTGACAGTGGTCAGCCCCAGCATTTT. Amino acid sequence: CASSDSGQPQHF.

In its sample, this clone was seen a few times. The rearrangement uses TRBV7-2 and TRBJ2-1; no clear D gene. Trimming took 3 bases from V and 5 from J, leaving 5 bases between them. The CDR3 contains 12 residues. Germline V gene data show CDR1 as SGHTA and CDR2 as FQGNSA. The CDR3 region is CASSFVNNEQFF. Here the CDR3 DNA reads TGTGCCAGCAGCTTCGTGAACAATGAGCAGTTCTTC.

This clone appeared once. This clone may be a read error of a much larger clone one base away. The chain is built from TRBV2 and TRBJ1-2, with 7 bases lining up with TRBD1. The ends lost 6 bases at V and 2 bases at J; junction bases unmatched: 3. Germline values: CDR1 SNHLY, CDR2 FYNNEI. The length of the CDR3 is 13 residues. CDR3: CASSVDRNYGYTF. The CDR3, as DNA: TGTGCCAGCAGCGTGGACAGGAACTATGGCTACACCTTC.

This clone was seen a handful of times. V is TRBV7-9 and J is TRBJ1-4; no definite D call. CDR3 size: 12 residues. V lost 5 bases and J 13 bases, leaving 14 bases between the germline ends. Germline lookup yields CDR1 SEHNR and CDR2 FQNEAQ (reference sequence). CDR3 sequence: CASSALEGRLFF. CDR3 bases: TGTGCCAGCAGCGCCTTGGAAGGGAGACTGTTTTTT. The full variable domain, completed using reference TRBV7-9 and TRBJ1-4, is DTGVSQNPRHKITKRGQNVTFRCDPISEHNRLYWYRQTLGQGPEFLTYFQNEAQLEKSRLLSDRFSAERPKGSFSTLEIQRTEQGDSAMYLCASSALEGRLFFGSGTQLSVL.

The chain links TRBV6-1 to TRBJ2-5, with D tentatively TRBD2 (7 bases). Trimming cost V 5 bases and J 4 bases, with 17 bases left between them. The germline gives CDR1 MNHNS, CDR2 SASEGT. This CDR3 contains 15 residues. The CDR3 DNA sequence: TGTGCCAGCAGTCCTCAGGGAGGGGGTGGAGAGACCCAGTACTTC. Translation: CASSPQGGGGETQYF.

The V gene is TRBV30, the J gene TRBJ2-7, with TRBD2 identical over 9 bases. CDR1 GTSNPN and CDR2 SVGIG come from the germline V gene (reference sequence). V dropped 2 bases and J dropped 5; count of bases not matched to a gene: 7. The CDR3 totals 14 residues. CDR3 residues: CAWSFSGSRDEQYF. The DNA of the CDR3 is TGTGCCTGGAGTTTTAGCGGGAGTCGTGACGAGCAGTACTTC.

This chain uses TRBV19 with TRBJ1-5, with a possible D match to TRBD1 (6 bases). V dropped 7 bases and J dropped 1 base, with 17 bases sitting between them. Germline-derived CDR1 and CDR2 are LNHDA and SQIVND (reference sequence). The CDR3 runs 16 residues. The DNA for the CDR3 is TGTGCCAGTACTTTGTTGACAGGAACGAGCAATCAGCCCCAGCATTTT. Translating gives CASTLLTGTSNQPQHF.